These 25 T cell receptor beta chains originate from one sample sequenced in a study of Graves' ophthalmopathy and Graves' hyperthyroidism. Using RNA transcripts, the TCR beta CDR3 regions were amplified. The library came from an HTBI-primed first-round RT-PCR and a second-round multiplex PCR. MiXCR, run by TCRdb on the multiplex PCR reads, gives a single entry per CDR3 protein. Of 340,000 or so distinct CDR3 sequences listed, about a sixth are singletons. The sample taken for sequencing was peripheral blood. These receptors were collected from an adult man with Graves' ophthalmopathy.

The CDR3 DNA sequence: TGCGCCAGCAGTCAGGACCGGGGATCCTATGGCTACACCTTC. Its protein is CASSQDRGSYGYTF. J is TRBJ1-2 and V is TRBV5-1, with D unresolved. This CDR3 contains 14 residues. V shed 5 bases and J shed 4 bases, with 15 bases lying between them. Germline V lookup: CDR1 SGHRS, CDR2 YFSETQ.

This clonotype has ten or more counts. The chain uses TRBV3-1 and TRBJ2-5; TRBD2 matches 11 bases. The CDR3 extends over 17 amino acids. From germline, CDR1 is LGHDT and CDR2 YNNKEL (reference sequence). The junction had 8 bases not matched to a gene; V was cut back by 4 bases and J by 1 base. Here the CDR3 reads CASSLKLGLAAQETQYF. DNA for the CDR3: TGTGCCAGCAGCCTCAAGTTGGGACTAGCGGCCCAAGAGACCCAGTACTTC.

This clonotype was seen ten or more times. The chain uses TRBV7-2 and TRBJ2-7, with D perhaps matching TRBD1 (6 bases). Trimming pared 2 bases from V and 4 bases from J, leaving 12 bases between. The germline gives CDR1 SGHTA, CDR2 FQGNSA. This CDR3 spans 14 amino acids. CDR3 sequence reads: CASSLRAGEYEQYF. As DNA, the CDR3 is TGTGCCAGCAGCTTACGGGCAGGGGAGTACGAGCAGTACTTC. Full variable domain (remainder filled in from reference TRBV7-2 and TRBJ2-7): GAGVSQSPSNKVTEKGKDVELRCDPISGHTALYWYRQSLGQGLEFLIYFQGNSAPDKSGLPSDRFSAERTGGSVSTLTIQRTQQEDSAVYLCASSLRAGEYEQYFGPGTRLTVT.

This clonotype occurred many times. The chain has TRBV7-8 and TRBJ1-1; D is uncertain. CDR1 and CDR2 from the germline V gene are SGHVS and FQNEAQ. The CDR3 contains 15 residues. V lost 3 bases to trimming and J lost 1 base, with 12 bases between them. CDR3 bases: TGTGCCAGCAGCTTTTGGGGAACACGGAACACTGAAGCTTTCTTT. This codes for CASSFWGTRNTEAFF.

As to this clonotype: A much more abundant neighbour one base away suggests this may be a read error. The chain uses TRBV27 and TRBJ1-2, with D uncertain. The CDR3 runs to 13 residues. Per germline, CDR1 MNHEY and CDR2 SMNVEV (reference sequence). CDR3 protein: CASSLAAGYGYAF. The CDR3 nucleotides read TGTGCCAGCAGTTTAGCTGCCGGCTATGGCTACGCCTTC.

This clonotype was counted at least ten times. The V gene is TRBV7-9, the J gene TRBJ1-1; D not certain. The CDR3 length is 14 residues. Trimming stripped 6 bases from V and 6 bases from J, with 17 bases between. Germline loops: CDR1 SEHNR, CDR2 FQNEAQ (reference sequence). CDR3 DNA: TGTGCCAGCAGTACAATTAGCCAGCTCCCTGAAGCTTTCTTT. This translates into CASSTISQLPEAFF.

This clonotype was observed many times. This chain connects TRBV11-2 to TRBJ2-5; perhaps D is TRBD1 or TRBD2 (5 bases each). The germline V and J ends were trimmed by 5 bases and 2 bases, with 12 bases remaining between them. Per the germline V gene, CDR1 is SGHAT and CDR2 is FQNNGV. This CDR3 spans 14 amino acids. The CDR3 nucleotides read TGTGCCAGCAGCGAGGGACCGCAGCAAGAGACCCAGTACTTC. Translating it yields CASSEGPQQETQYF. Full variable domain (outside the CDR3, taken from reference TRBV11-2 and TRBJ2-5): EAGVAQSPRYKIIEKRQSVAFWCNPISGHATLYWYQQILGQGPKLLIQFQNNGVVDDSQLPKDRFSAERLKGVDSTLKIQPAKLEDSAVYLCASSEGPQQETQYFGPGTRLLVL.

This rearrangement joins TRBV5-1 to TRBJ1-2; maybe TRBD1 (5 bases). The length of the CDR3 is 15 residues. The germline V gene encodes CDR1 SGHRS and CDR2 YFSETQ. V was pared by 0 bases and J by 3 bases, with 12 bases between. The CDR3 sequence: CASSLAVGLDYGYTF. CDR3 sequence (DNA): TGCGCCAGCAGCTTGGCCGTGGGGCTGGACTATGGCTACACCTTC.

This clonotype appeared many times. CDR3 residues: CASSPYRNTEAFF. The CDR3 DNA reads as TGTGCCAGCAGCCCGTACAGGAACACTGAAGCTTTCTTT. The chain uses TRBV11-2 and TRBJ1-1, with D unresolved. This CDR3 is built from 13 residues. Looked up from germline, CDR1 is SGHAT and CDR2 is FQNNGV. The germline V and J ends were trimmed by 5 bases and 1 base, with 8 bases remaining between them.

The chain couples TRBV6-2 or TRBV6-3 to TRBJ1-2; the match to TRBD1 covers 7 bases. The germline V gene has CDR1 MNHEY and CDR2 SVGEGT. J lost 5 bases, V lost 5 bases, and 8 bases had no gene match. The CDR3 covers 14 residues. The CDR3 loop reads CASSTGQSVYGYTF. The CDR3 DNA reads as TGTGCCAGCAGTACGGGACAGTCAGTTTATGGCTACACCTTC.

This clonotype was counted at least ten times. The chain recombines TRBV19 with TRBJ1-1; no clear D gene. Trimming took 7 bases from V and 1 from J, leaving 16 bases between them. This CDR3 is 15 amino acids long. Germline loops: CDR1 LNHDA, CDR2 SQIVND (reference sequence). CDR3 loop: CASTSLRQKNTEAFF. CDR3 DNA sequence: TGTGCCAGTACCTCCCTCCGGCAGAAGAACACTGAAGCTTTCTTT. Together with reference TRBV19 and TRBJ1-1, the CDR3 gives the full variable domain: DGGITQSPKYLFRKEGQNVTLSCEQNLNHDAMYWYRQDPGQGLRLIYYSQIVNDFQKGDIAEGYSVSREKKESFPLTVTSAQKNPTAFYLCASTSLRQKNTEAFFGQGTRLTVV.

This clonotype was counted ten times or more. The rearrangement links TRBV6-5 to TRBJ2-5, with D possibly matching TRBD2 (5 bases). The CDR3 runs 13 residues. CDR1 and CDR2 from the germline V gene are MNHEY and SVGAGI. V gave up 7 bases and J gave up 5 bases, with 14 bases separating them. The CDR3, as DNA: TGTGCCAGCAATCGGGGTTCGGGGGAGACCCAGTACTTC. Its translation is CASNRGSGETQYF.

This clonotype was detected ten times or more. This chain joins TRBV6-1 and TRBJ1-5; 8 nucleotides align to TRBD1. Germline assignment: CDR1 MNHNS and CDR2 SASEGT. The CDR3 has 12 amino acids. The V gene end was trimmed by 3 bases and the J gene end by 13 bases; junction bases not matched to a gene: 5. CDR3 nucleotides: TGTGCCAGCAGTGAGCGGGACAGGATACAGCATTTT. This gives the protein CASSERDRIQHF.

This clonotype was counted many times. CDR3 sequence reads: CASSEVGGRATEAFF. CDR3 bases: TGTGCCAGCAGTGAAGTTGGGGGCAGGGCCACTGAAGCTTTCTTT. The chain has TRBV6-1 and TRBJ1-1; perhaps TRBD1 as D (6 bases). The V end lost 1 base, the J end lost 4 bases, and 13 bases lay between the germline ends. Germline V gene lookup returns CDR1 MNHNS and CDR2 SASEGT. The CDR3 is 15 residues long.

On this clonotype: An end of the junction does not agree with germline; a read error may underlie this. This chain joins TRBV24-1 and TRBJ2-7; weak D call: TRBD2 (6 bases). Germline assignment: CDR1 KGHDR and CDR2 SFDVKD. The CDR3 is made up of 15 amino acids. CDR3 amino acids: CATSDSVRGSYEQSF. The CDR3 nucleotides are TGTGCCACCAGTGATTCGGTACGGGGGTCCTACGAGCAGTCCTTC.

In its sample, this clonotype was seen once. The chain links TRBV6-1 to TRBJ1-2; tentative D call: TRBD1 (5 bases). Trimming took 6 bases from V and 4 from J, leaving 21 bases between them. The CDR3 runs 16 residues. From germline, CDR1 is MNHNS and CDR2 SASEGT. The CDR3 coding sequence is TGTGCCAGCAGGGCTCTTCAATCGGGACGCGGCTATGGCTACACCTTC. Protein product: CASRALQSGRGYGYTF.

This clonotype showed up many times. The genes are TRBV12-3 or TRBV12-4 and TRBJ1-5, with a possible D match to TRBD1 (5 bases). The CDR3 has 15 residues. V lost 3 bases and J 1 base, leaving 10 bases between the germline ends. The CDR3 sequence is CASSFLQGSNQPQHF. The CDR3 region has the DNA TGTGCCAGCAGTTTTCTTCAGGGCAGCAATCAGCCCCAGCATTTT.

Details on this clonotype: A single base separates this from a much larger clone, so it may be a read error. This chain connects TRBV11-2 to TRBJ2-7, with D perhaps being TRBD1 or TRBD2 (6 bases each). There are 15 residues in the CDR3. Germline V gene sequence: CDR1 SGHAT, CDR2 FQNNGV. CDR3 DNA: TGTGACAGCAGCCATTTTTCGGGGGCCTCCTACGAGCAGTACTTC. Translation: CDSSHFSGASYEQYF.

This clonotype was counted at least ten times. CDR3 region: CASSIRGLRETQYF. The DNA of the CDR3 is TGTGCCAGCAGCATTAGGGGACTACGAGAGACCCAGTACTTC. This chain uses TRBV7-8 with TRBJ2-5; TRBD2 agrees at 7 bases. The germline gives CDR1 SGHVS, CDR2 FQNEAQ. V was clipped by 5 bases and J by 4 bases; unmatched bases: 7. The CDR3 has 14 amino acids.

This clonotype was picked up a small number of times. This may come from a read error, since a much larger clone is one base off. CDR3 sequence reads: CASSLAQGVSSNEPQHF. The CDR3 coding sequence is TGTGCCAGCAGTTTAGCTCAGGGCGTCAGTAGCAATGAGCCCCAGCATTTT. The V gene is TRBV12-3 or TRBV12-4, the J gene TRBJ1-5; perhaps TRBD1 as D (5 bases). The CDR3 loop spans 17 amino acids.

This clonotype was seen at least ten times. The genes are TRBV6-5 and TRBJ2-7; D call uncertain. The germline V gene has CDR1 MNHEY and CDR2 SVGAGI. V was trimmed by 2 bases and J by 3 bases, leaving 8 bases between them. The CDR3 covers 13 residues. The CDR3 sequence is CASSYVPGYEQYF. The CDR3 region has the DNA TGTGCCAGCAGTTACGTTCCGGGCTACGAGCAGTACTTC.

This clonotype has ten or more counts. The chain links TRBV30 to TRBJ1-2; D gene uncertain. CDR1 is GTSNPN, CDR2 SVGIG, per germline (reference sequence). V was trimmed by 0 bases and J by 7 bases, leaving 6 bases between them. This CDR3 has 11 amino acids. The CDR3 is CAWSVLFGYTF. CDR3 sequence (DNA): TGTGCCTGGAGTGTACTCTTTGGCTACACCTTC.

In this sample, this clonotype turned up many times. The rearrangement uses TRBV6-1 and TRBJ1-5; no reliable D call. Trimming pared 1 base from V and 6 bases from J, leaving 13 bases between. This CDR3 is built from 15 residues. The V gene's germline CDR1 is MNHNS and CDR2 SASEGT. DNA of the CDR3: TGTGCCAGCAGTGAAGAGGAGGGCGCAGGTCAGCCCCAGCATTTT. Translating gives CASSEEEGAGQPQHF.

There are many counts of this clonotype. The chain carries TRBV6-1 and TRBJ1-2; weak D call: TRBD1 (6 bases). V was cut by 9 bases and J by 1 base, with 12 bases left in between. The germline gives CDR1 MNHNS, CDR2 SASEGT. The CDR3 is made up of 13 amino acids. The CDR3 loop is CASLLGHNYGYTF. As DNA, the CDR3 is TGTGCCAGTCTTTTGGGACATAACTATGGCTACACCTTC.

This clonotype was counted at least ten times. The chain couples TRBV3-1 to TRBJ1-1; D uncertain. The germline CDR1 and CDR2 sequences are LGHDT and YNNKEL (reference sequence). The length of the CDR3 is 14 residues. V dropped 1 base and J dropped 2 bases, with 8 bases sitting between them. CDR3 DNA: TGTGCCAGCAGCCAAGGACAAGGAAACACTGAAGCTTTCTTT. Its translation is CASSQGQGNTEAFF.